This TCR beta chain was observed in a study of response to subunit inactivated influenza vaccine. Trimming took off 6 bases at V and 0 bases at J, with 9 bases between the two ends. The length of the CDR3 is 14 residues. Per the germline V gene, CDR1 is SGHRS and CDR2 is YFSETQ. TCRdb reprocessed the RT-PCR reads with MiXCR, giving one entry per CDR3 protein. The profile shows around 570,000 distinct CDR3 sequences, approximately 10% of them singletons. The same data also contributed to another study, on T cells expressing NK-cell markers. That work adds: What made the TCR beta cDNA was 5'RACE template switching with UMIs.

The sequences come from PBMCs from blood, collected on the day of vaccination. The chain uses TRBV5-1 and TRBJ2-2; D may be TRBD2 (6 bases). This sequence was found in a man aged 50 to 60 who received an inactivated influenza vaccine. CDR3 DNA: TGCGCCAGCAAGCGGGTACCGAACACCGGGGAGCTGTTTTTT. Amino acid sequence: CASKRVPNTGELFF.